This T cell receptor beta chain was obtained from a study of monozygotic twins with cystic fibrosis. For this clone: The antigen remains undetermined.

Profiling relied on immunoSEQ multiplex PCR, and the TCRdb table lists in-frame clones only, not all of them. This sample has over 30,000 clones, with approximately 70% found just once. Study observations and caveats: Unrelated CF individuals shared fewer identical clonotypes than monozygotic CF twins. J usage was most co-twin-similar in 8 of 16 pairs, V in 13. The repertoire was suggested to be naive-dominated, clonality median about 0.009. Shared CDR3 numbers were not associated with age, concordance or severity.

CDR3 length equals 16 residues. Germline lookup yields CDR1 SGDLS and CDR2 YYNGEE. V lost 4 bases and J lost 0, with 14 bases in between. The sample taken for sequencing was blood. The TCR originated in a girl aged 10-17 years with cystic fibrosis. This chain links TRBV9 with TRBJ2-1; D might be TRBD2 (5 bases). CDR3 in amino acids: CASSPVALSSYNEQFF. CDR3 DNA: TGTGCCAGCAGCCCGGTAGCGCTAAGCTCCTACAATGAGCAGTTCTTC. The whole variable domain, remainder taken from reference TRBV9 and TRBJ2-1, is DSGVTQTPKHLITATGQRVTLRCSPRSGDLSVYWYQQSLDQGLQFLIQYYNGEERAKGNILERFSAQQFPDLHSELNLSSLELGDSALYFCASSPVALSSYNEQFFGPGTRLTVL.